What follows are 5 T cell receptor beta chains derived from one specimen sequenced in a study of blood T cell repertoires in COVID-19 (dated by TCRdb to about 2020). The method behind the library was the immunoSEQ multiplex PCR assay. The clones in this table, taken by TCRdb from immuneACCESS, are in-frame only. Not every clone is retained; where verified, under half of the shortfall comes from an unresolved V gene, and the cause of the rest is unknown. The sample table records about 80,000 clones; roughly four fifths of these occur just once. The ten largest account for just over 20% of the sample. The sequenced material came from peripheral blood. The receptors originated from a human donor in a cohort sampled during active COVID-19.

V gene TRBV3-1 (or the pseudogene TRBV3-2) combines with J gene TRBJ2-5; 9 positions agree with TRBD2. This CDR3 is 16 amino acids long. Trimming took 8 bases from V and 4 from J; bases not matched to a gene: 14. Germline-derived CDR1 and CDR2 are LGHDT and YNNKEL (reference sequence). Here the CDR3 reads CASSKSGLAGTETQYF. In DNA, the CDR3 is TGTGCCAGCTCAAAATCGGGGCTAGCGGGGACAGAGACCCAGTACTTC.

The chain uses TRBV28 and TRBJ1-4; a possible D gene is TRBD1 (6 bases). Germline V gene sequence: CDR1 MDHEN, CDR2 SYDVKM. Between the trimmed V and J ends, which lost 3 bases and 6 bases, there was a span of 11 bases. The CDR3 runs to 14 residues. CDR3 sequence (DNA): TGTGCCAGCAGTTTTACAGGGCGGGATGAAAAACTGTTTTTT. Its protein product is CASSFTGRDEKLFF.

The rearrangement links TRBV3-1 (or the pseudogene TRBV3-2) to TRBJ1-2, with D possibly TRBD1 on 6 matching bases. The CDR3 has 14 residues. The ends were cut back, 1 base at V and 4 bases at J, with 10 bases in the middle. CDR1 is LGHDT and CDR2 is YNNKEL in the germline V gene (reference sequence). Here the CDR3 DNA reads TGTGCCAGCAGCCAAGTTGGGGGCCTCTATGGCTACACCTTC. Translated: CASSQVGGLYGYTF.

This chain links TRBV28 with TRBJ2-1; TRBD2 matches at 9 bases. CDR1 and CDR2 (germline): MDHEN, SYDVKM. J gave up 2 bases and V 4 bases, and 12 bases lay outside the gene matches. This CDR3 has 18 amino acids. CDR3 nucleotides: TGTGCCAGCAGTTCACCCCAGGGTGGCGGGGGGGCCTACAATGAGCAGTTCTTC. Protein: CASSSPQGGGGAYNEQFF. Full variable domain (remainder filled in from reference TRBV28 and TRBJ2-1): DVKVTQSSRYLVKRTGEKVFLECVQDMDHENMFWYRQDPGLGLRLIYFSYDVKMKEKGDIPEGYSVSREKKERFSLILESASTNQTSMYLCASSSPQGGGGAYNEQFFGPGTRLTVL.

The gene calls are TRBV7-8 and TRBJ1-1, with D perhaps TRBD1 (6 bases). The CDR3 has 16 residues. The germline V and J ends were trimmed by 5 bases and 3 bases, with 19 bases remaining between them. CDR1 is SGHVS and CDR2 is FQNEAQ in the germline V gene. Here the CDR3 DNA reads TGTGCCAGCAGCCTACTCCCCAGCGACAGGTACACTGAAGCTTTCTTT. Amino acids: CASSLLPSDRYTEAFF.